This TCR beta chain was profiled in a study of T cell responses to AZD1222 COVID-19 vaccine. Findings of the study overall: Repertoire sampling happened only post peak T cell response. Two AZD1222 administrations were followed by greater Spike-specific TCR breadth and depth.

In the case of this clone: Its antigen remains unidentified.

Sequencing used immunoSEQ multiplex PCR; TCRdb keeps in-frame clones, though not all of them. The sample records roughly 170,000 clones, 80% to 90% being singletons. This sequence originates from an adult in good health. The sample consisted of peripheral blood, taken on day 0 of AZD1222 vaccination.

Here the CDR3 reads CATRQTGSTEAFF. CDR3 DNA sequence: TGTGCCACCAGGCAGACAGGTAGCACTGAAGCTTTCTTT. The chain is built from TRBV24-1 and TRBJ1-1; weak D call: TRBD1 (6 bases). V was cut by 7 bases and J by 4 bases, with 12 bases left in between. Germline CDR1 is KGHDR and CDR2 is SFDVKD. CDR3 size: 13 residues.